Listed below are T cell receptor beta chains from one sample, sequenced in a study of OX40 agonist ivuxolimab in advanced cancers. Profiled with immunoSEQ multiplex PCR; TCRdb holds only in-frame clones, not every one. The sample has 100,000 to 150,000 clones; roughly 90% are singletons. This specimen was CD4+ or CD8+ T cells sorted from blood, taken in a trial of the OX40 agonist ivuxolimab. These TCRs come from an adult with an advanced solid tumor such as melanoma, head and neck, liver or kidney cancer. The CDR3 runs from the conserved cysteine through the conserved F or W. D genes are given only for firm matches.

j_call: TRBJ1-2
d_call: NA
v_call: TRBV11-2
cdr3_aa: CASSFGPVNYGYTF

j_call: TRBJ1-2
d_call: TRBD1
v_call: TRBV7-2
cdr3_aa: CASSATGGAPYGYTF

j_call: TRBJ1-1
d_call: NA
v_call: TRBV19
cdr3_aa: CASSTGLPRTEAFF

j_call: TRBJ1-2
d_call: TRBD1
v_call: TRBV28
cdr3_aa: CASSRRTGEGYTF

j_call: TRBJ2-2
d_call: NA
v_call: TRBV11-2
cdr3_aa: CASSLDRPVLTGELFF

j_call: TRBJ2-5
d_call: NA
v_call: TRBV19
cdr3_aa: CASSRIGNGETQYF

j_call: TRBJ2-1
d_call: TRBD1
v_call: TRBV9
cdr3_aa: CASSVVGTESNEQFF

j_call: TRBJ2-1
d_call: NA
v_call: TRBV10-3
cdr3_aa: CAISGTVPYNEQFF

j_call: TRBJ2-2
d_call: TRBD1
v_call: TRBV7-2
cdr3_aa: CASSLAPLTGSRTGELFF

j_call: TRBJ1-5
d_call: NA
v_call: TRBV6-5
cdr3_aa: CASTRLNQPQHF

j_call: TRBJ2-1
d_call: TRBD2
v_call: TRBV7-8
cdr3_aa: CASSLPDGLAGIF

j_call: TRBJ1-1
d_call: NA
v_call: TRBV27
cdr3_aa: CASSLNRWTEAFF

j_call: TRBJ1-1
d_call: NA
v_call: TRBV28
cdr3_aa: CASSLSVPGYTEAFF

j_call: TRBJ1-6
d_call: NA
v_call: TRBV15
cdr3_aa: CATSRDPRGALHF

j_call: TRBJ1-4
d_call: TRBD1
v_call: TRBV6-1
cdr3_aa: CASRGQGAANEKLFF

j_call: TRBJ2-1
d_call: TRBD2
v_call: TRBV4-1
cdr3_aa: CASSLTSGSSNEQFF